This T cell receptor (beta chain) was sequenced in a study of sequential checkpoint blockade in melanoma. Study-level background: Patients were randomized 1:1 to nivolumab-then-ipilimumab or ipilimumab-then-nivolumab first-line.

Sample treatment: randomized to nivolumab then ipilimumab (arm A) or the reverse (arm B). DNA-damaging chemotherapy had not been given to any patient beforehand. Data came from immunoSEQ multiplex PCR; TCRdb stores just in-frame clones and leaves some out. The sample comprises around 40,000 clones, 86% of which are singletons, and more than 10% rests with the top ten. The CDR3 is 12 residues long. From germline, CDR1 is MNHEY and CDR2 SVGAGI. Trimming removed 8 bases at V and 5 bases at J, with 10 bases between. This chain uses TRBV6-5 with TRBJ2-1; TRBD1 is a possible D gene (6 bases). This sequence was found in a human donor with melanoma. This specimen was CD8+ T cells sorted from blood (inferred from file names), taken from a patient given nivolumab and ipilimumab in sequence. The CDR3 bases are TGTGCCAGCCACAGGGTAGACAATGAGCAGTTCTTC. Translating it yields CASHRVDNEQFF.